These 14 T cell receptor beta chains share one sample of origin, sequenced in a study of CD8+ T cells in alopecia areata. Treatment reported: oral pan-JAK inhibitor, 5-10 mg twice daily. Extracted RNA was reverse transcribed into cDNA, the sequencing template. Sequenced by immunoSEQ multiplex PCR; TCRdb stores in-frame clones only, minus some. The sample includes some 190,000 clones, roughly 66% of them seen just once. The source material was CD4+ T cells sorted from blood, sampled at week 24, from a patient treated with tofacitinib. The receptor set was obtained from a human donor with alopecia areata.

The chain combines TRBV27 with TRBJ1-6; 9 bases align to TRBD1. The CDR3 sequence is 14 residues long. V was clipped by 6 bases and J by 5 bases; unmatched bases: 2. CDR1 and CDR2 from the germline V gene are MNHEY and SMNVEV (reference sequence). CDR3 in amino acids: CASRGDRDNSPLHF. CDR3 in DNA: TGTGCCAGCAGGGGGGACAGGGATAATTCACCCCTCCACTTT.

The rearrangement links TRBV6-5 to TRBJ1-5, with TRBD1 matching 7 bases. Germline loops: CDR1 MNHEY, CDR2 SVGAGI. This CDR3 contains 13 residues. J was trimmed by 10 bases and V by 5 bases; bases with no gene match: 8. CDR3 DNA sequence: TGTGCCAGCAGTCCAAGGACAGGCTCCCCCCAGCATTTT. Residues: CASSPRTGSPQHF.

The gene calls are TRBV30 and TRBJ1-2, with D perhaps matching TRBD1 (5 bases). This CDR3 is 12 amino acids long. The V gene's germline CDR1 is GTSNPN and CDR2 SVGIG (reference sequence). V lost 2 bases and J 8 bases, leaving 12 bases between the germline ends. The CDR3 DNA reads TGTGCCTGGAGTACACCAGGGTTGGGCTACACCTTC. Translated, it gives CAWSTPGLGYTF.

Only a few counts were recorded for this clone. The gene calls are TRBV15 and TRBJ1-4; tentative D call: TRBD1 (6 bases). CDR3 size: 18 residues. V lost 1 base to trimming and J lost 2 bases, with 17 bases between them. Germline CDR1 is LNHNV and CDR2 is YYDKDF (reference sequence). CDR3 amino acids: CATSRVSGTHPTNEKLFF. CDR3 nucleotide sequence: TGTGCCACCAGCAGAGTATCCGGGACACATCCGACTAATGAAAAACTGTTTTTT.

The chain couples TRBV29-1 to TRBJ2-2, with TRBD2 identical over 8 bases. The germline V gene has CDR1 SQVTM and CDR2 ANQGSEA. CDR3 length equals 13 residues. The ends lost 4 bases at V and 4 bases at J; junction bases unmatched: 2. CDR3 in amino acids: CSVVRGGTGELFF. CDR3 sequence (DNA): TGCAGCGTTGTTCGGGGGGGCACCGGGGAGCTGTTTTTT.

The rearrangement links TRBV2 to TRBJ1-2; 10 positions match TRBD1. This CDR3 comprises 17 residues. The germline CDR1 and CDR2 sequences are SNHLY and FYNNEI. Trimming at V came to 0 bases and at J to 8 bases, leaving 12 bases not matched to a gene. The DNA of the CDR3 is TGTGCCAGCAGTGAAGCGGGACAGGGGTTTGGGTTCTTGGGCTACACCTTC. This gives the protein CASSEAGQGFGFLGYTF.

The chain links TRBV30 to TRBJ1-2; D perhaps matches TRBD1 (6 bases). Trimming shortened V by 1 base and J by 6 bases, and 9 bases separated the two germline ends. This CDR3 comprises 12 residues. Germline values: CDR1 GTSNPN, CDR2 SVGIG (reference sequence). CDR3 in DNA: TGTGCCTGGAGTGACAGGGTAGATGGCTACACCTTC. Protein: CAWSDRVDGYTF. Drawing the rest from reference TRBV30 and TRBJ1-2, the complete variable domain is SQTIHQWPATLVQPVGSPLSLECTVEGTSNPNLYWYRQAAGRGLQLLFYSVGIGQISSEVPQNLSASRPQDRQFILSSKKLLLSDSGFYLCAWSDRVDGYTFGSGTRLTVV.

V gene TRBV30 combines with J gene TRBJ1-1; no reliable D call. V shed 2 bases and J shed 4 bases, with 8 bases lying between them. Germline lookup yields CDR1 GTSNPN and CDR2 SVGIG (reference sequence). The length of the CDR3 is 12 residues. CDR3 nucleotides: TGTGCCTGGAGTCCATCCCCCACTGAAGCTTTCTTT. Encoded protein: CAWSPSPTEAFF.

This chain links TRBV5-1 with TRBJ2-5, with D tentatively TRBD2 (6 bases). The CDR3 extends over 14 amino acids. Germline lookup yields CDR1 SGHRS and CDR2 YFSETQ. Deletions cut 6 bases from V and 5 bases from J, with 17 bases between. CDR3 sequence (DNA): TGCGCCAGCACCTCTGGGCGGGGTAGCGAGACCCAGTACTTC. Amino acid sequence: CASTSGRGSETQYF.

A few counts support this clone. The chain joins TRBV7-2 to TRBJ2-1; D possibly uses TRBD1 or TRBD2 (5 bases each). Looked up from germline, CDR1 is SGHTA and CDR2 is FQGNSA. Trimming took 1 base from V and 4 from J, leaving 14 bases between them. CDR3 length equals 16 residues. The CDR3 reads CASSLGGTSGYNEQFF. CDR3 in DNA: TGTGCCAGCAGCTTAGGAGGGACCAGTGGGTACAATGAGCAGTTCTTC.

This clone was detected a few times. The chain carries TRBV10-3 and TRBJ1-2, with 7 bases that match TRBD1. J gave up 8 bases and V 1 base, and 7 bases lay outside the gene matches. Germline V gene lookup returns CDR1 ENHRY and CDR2 SYGVKD. The CDR3 has 14 residues. This CDR3 is CAISEFRDSQGYTF. CDR3 bases: TGTGCCATCAGTGAGTTTAGGGACAGCCAAGGCTACACCTTC.

CDR3 sequence: CASSARTDPYEQYF. CDR3 in DNA: TGTGCCAGCAGCGCTCGGACCGATCCCTACGAGCAGTACTTC. The genes are TRBV5-4 and TRBJ2-7, with D hard to call. The CDR3 runs 14 residues. Trimming stripped 4 bases from V and 2 bases from J, with 13 bases between. The V gene's germline CDR1 is SGHNT and CDR2 YYREEE (reference sequence).

The gene calls are TRBV28 and TRBJ2-7; D possibly corresponds to TRBD1 (6 bases). The germline V and J ends were trimmed by 3 bases and 0 bases, with 9 bases remaining between them. Looked up from germline, CDR1 is MDHEN and CDR2 is SYDVKM. The CDR3 extends over 14 amino acids. Here the CDR3 DNA reads TGTGCCAGCAGTTTTCAGGGGCCCTCCTACGAGCAGTACTTC. Protein product: CASSFQGPSYEQYF.

V usage is TRBV2 and J usage is TRBJ1-5; 8 bases fit TRBD1. Germline V gene sequence: CDR1 SNHLY, CDR2 FYNNEI. This CDR3 is 13 amino acids long. V dropped 8 bases and J dropped 3; count of bases not matched to a gene: 3. The CDR3 spells CASGTGANQPQHF. The CDR3 DNA follows: TGTGCCAGCGGGACAGGAGCCAATCAGCCCCAGCATTTT.